This TCR beta chain derives from a study of response to subunit inactivated influenza vaccine. Study-level points and caveats: Every seasonal influenza vaccination brings in few new T cells, the authors suggested.

This CDR3 contains 14 residues. Trimming removed 4 bases from V and 6 bases from J, with 16 bases in between. Germline loops: CDR1 DFQATT, CDR2 SNEGSKA (reference sequence). This clonotype occurred many times. The antigen is undetermined. TCRdb independently ran MiXCR on the RT-PCR reads; one entry per CDR3 protein. The table shows fewer than 200,000 distinct CDR3 sequences, with around 8.8% occurring only once. This TCR came from a man aged 45-65 years who received an inactivated influenza vaccine. Sequencing was performed on non-naive T cells sorted from PBMCs, taken on the day of vaccination. This chain joins TRBV20-1 and TRBJ1-5; D ambiguous. Here the CDR3 reads CSATPGPRFQPQHF. CDR3 nucleotide sequence: TGCAGTGCTACCCCGGGCCCTAGGTTTCAGCCCCAGCATTTT.